This T cell receptor (beta chain) was recovered during a study of cytomegalovirus exposure and HLA in healthy donors. General study findings and limits: Researchers reported in a later analysis that a missense DCLRE1C variant was tied to TCR beta V- and J-gene trimming. A few V segments could not be told apart, such as TRBV6-2 and TRBV6-3, and were left out.

PCR involved 60 Vbeta and 13 Jbeta primers. Libraries were prepared by immunoSEQ multiplex PCR; TCRdb keeps only in-frame clonotypes and omits some of them. The table shows 150,000 to 200,000 clones, with 65% to 85% occurring only once. A word on this clone: Its target is unknown.

With 3 bases removed from V and 15 bases from J, the gap between germline ends came to 6 bases. Looked up from germline, CDR1 is SQVTM and CDR2 is ANQGSEA. CDR3 length equals 8 residues. The chain is built from TRBV29-1 and TRBJ2-1; D ambiguous. The source is a man aged 35-49 years in good health and CMV-seropositive. Source material: PBMCs. The CDR3 sequence: CSVDGLFF. DNA of the CDR3: TGCAGCGTTGATGGCCTGTTCTTC.